One and the same sample provided the 27 T cell receptor beta chains below, sequenced in a study of shared clonotypes between healthy human individuals. Sequencing used immunoSEQ multiplex PCR; TCRdb keeps in-frame clones, though not all of them. The sample shows some 2,000,000 clones, 90% to 95% of them seen only once. The sample comprised naive CD4+ T cells sorted from blood. Subset noted: CD45RA+ positively selected. The receptors derive from a man between 18 and 35 years old in good health.

This clone occurred once. This chain links TRBV6-5 with TRBJ2-2; possible D gene TRBD1, 7 bases. Looked up from germline, CDR1 is MNHEY and CDR2 is SVGAGI. The V end was cut by 6 bases, the J end by 14 bases, with 22 bases between. The CDR3 contains 14 residues. CDR3 loop: CASSVSRGAGVLFF. Written as DNA, the CDR3 is TGTGCCAGCAGCGTCAGCAGGGGGGCGGGTGTACTGTTTTTT.

V gene TRBV19 combines with J gene TRBJ2-7; 8 bases are a match to TRBD1. Germline values: CDR1 LNHDA, CDR2 SQIVND (reference sequence). The CDR3 is 13 amino acids. Trimming took 6 bases from V and 9 from J; bases not matched to a gene: 10. CDR3 DNA sequence: TGTGCCAGTAGCCAGGGACAGGCCCTTCCGCAGTACTTC. As protein: CASSQGQALPQYF.

The genes are TRBV27 and TRBJ1-5, with D tentatively TRBD1 (6 bases). The ends were cut back, 9 bases at V and 3 bases at J, with 12 bases in the middle. Germline loops: CDR1 MNHEY, CDR2 SMNVEV (reference sequence). The length of the CDR3 is 13 residues. Here the CDR3 DNA reads TGTGCCAGTTCACAGGGCCCCAATCAGCCCCAGCATTTT. This encodes CASSQGPNQPQHF.

V usage is TRBV5-6 and J usage is TRBJ2-2; D gene ambiguous. Trimming stripped 4 bases from V and 1 base from J, with 14 bases between. The length of the CDR3 is 16 residues. CDR1 and CDR2 (germline): SGHDT, YYEEEE. For the CDR3, the DNA is TGTGCCAGCAGCCCCCCAGAGGTGGGGAACACCGGGGAGCTGTTTTTT. Its protein product is CASSPPEVGNTGELFF.

The chain uses TRBV19 and TRBJ2-7, with D possibly being TRBD2 (6 bases). CDR3 length equals 15 residues. V lost 3 bases, J lost 0 bases, and 12 bases lay in between. CDR1 and CDR2 (germline): LNHDA, SQIVND (reference sequence). This CDR3 reads CASSMRGGSSYEQYF. DNA of the CDR3: TGTGCCAGTAGTATGCGGGGTGGGAGCTCCTACGAGCAGTACTTC.

Of note for this clone: The same CDR3 also results from other DNA sequences found in this sample. This chain joins TRBV7-2 and TRBJ2-7, with 14 positions matching TRBD2. The CDR3 has 15 amino acids. The germline CDR1 and CDR2 sequences are SGHTA and FQGNSA. Germline trimming cut 5 bases from V and 3 bases from J; bases unmatched to any gene: 3. The CDR3 nucleotides are TGTGCCAGCAGCCCGGGACTAGCGGGAGTCTACGAGCAGTACTTC. Its translation: CASSPGLAGVYEQYF.

The chain recombines TRBV6-1 with TRBJ2-1, with 7 bases identical to TRBD1. Germline assignment: CDR1 MNHNS and CDR2 SASEGT. The CDR3 sequence is 15 residues long. V gave up 4 bases and J gave up 3 bases; unmatched junction bases: 6. The CDR3 sequence is CASSADRAGYNEQFF. The CDR3 bases are TGTGCCAGCAGTGCCGACAGGGCCGGCTACAATGAGCAGTTCTTC.

A note on this clone: The sample carries other DNA sequences with the same CDR3. The rearrangement joins TRBV28 to TRBJ2-7; the D is unclear. CDR1 is MDHEN and CDR2 is SYDVKM in the germline V gene. The ends were cut back, 3 bases at V and 4 bases at J, with 7 bases in the middle. CDR3 length: 12 residues. In DNA form, the CDR3 reads TGTGCCAGCAGTTTGGTGGGGTACGAGCAGTACTTC. Amino acid sequence: CASSLVGYEQYF. Combining the CDR3 with reference TRBV28 and TRBJ2-7 gives the whole variable domain DVKVTQSSRYLVKRTGEKVFLECVQDMDHENMFWYRQDPGLGLRLIYFSYDVKMKEKGDIPEGYSVSREKKERFSLILESASTNQTSMYLCASSLVGYEQYFGPGTRLTVT.

This clone was observed a single time. The V and J genes are TRBV28 and TRBJ1-6; D gene ambiguous. Germline V gene sequence: CDR1 MDHEN, CDR2 SYDVKM. The germline V and J ends were trimmed by 3 bases and 5 bases, with 8 bases remaining between them. This CDR3 spans 14 amino acids. The DNA of the CDR3 is TGTGCCAGCAGTTTTCGGGGAGATAATTCACCCCTCCACTTT. Translating gives CASSFRGDNSPLHF.

The rearrangement links TRBV5-1 to TRBJ2-7; no clear D. CDR1 and CDR2 from the germline V gene are SGHRS and YFSETQ. Between the trimmed V and J ends, which lost 2 bases and 2 bases, there was a span of 8 bases. The CDR3 has 13 amino acids. The CDR3 sequence is CASSFGIPYEQYF. CDR3 sequence (DNA): TGCGCCAGCAGCTTTGGGATTCCCTACGAGCAGTACTTC.

The chain joins TRBV7-6 to TRBJ2-2; 7 positions agree with TRBD2. The germline CDR1 and CDR2 sequences are SGHVS and FNYEAQ. J was trimmed by 6 bases and V by 0 bases; bases with no gene match: 4. The CDR3 totals 15 residues. The CDR3 nucleotides read TGTGCCAGCAGCTTAGCGGCTAGCGGCGCCGGGGAGCTGTTTTTT. This translates into CASSLAASGAGELFF.

The chain employs TRBV7-9 and TRBJ2-1; D unresolved. Trimming removed 5 bases from V and 12 bases from J, with 20 bases in between. The CDR3 runs to 14 residues. CDR1 and CDR2 from the germline V gene are SEHNR and FQNEAQ (reference sequence). CDR3 DNA sequence: TGTGCCAGCAGCCATCCCTTCCTTACCCAAGTGCAGTTCTTC. Amino acids: CASSHPFLTQVQFF.

The chain carries TRBV5-1 and TRBJ2-7; possible D gene TRBD1, 5 bases. V lost 0 bases, J lost 7 bases, and 17 bases lay in between. CDR3 size: 15 residues. CDR1 and CDR2 from the germline V gene are SGHRS and YFSETQ. CDR3 nucleotide sequence: TGCGCCAGCAGCTTGGATTATTCCAGGGTGAAGGAGCAGTACTTC. As protein: CASSLDYSRVKEQYF.

On this clone: The junction differs from germline at one of its ends, possibly a read error. The same CDR3 arises from other DNA sequences in this sample as well. The chain combines TRBV18 with TRBJ2-1; 7 bases align to TRBD2. CDR3 length: 16 amino acids. Germline V gene sequence: CDR1 KGHSH, CDR2 LQKENI. The CDR3: CASSPRAGADSDEQFF. The CDR3 DNA reads as TGTGCCAGCTCACCACGTGCGGGAGCGGATTCTGATGAGCAATTCTTC.

With respect to this clone: Other DNA sequences of this sample code for an identical CDR3. The chain carries TRBV7-9 and TRBJ2-3; TRBD2 matches at 8 bases. The J segment lost 6 bases and the V segment lost 5 bases, leaving 1 base of the junction unmatched. Germline V gene data show CDR1 as SEHNR and CDR2 as FQNEAQ (reference sequence). The CDR3 has 12 residues. The CDR3 DNA sequence: TGTGCCAGCAGCCGGGGGGGCGATACGCAGTATTTT. This translates into CASSRGGDTQYF.

The rearrangement links TRBV5-1 to TRBJ2-1, with D possibly matching TRBD1 (5 bases). CDR1 is SGHRS and CDR2 is YFSETQ in the germline V gene. Trimming shortened V by 1 base and J by 5 bases, and 13 bases separated the two germline ends. The CDR3 has 15 amino acids. The DNA for the CDR3 is TGCGCCAGCAGCTTGTATGACAGAGATAACAATGAGCAGTTCTTC. Its protein product is CASSLYDRDNNEQFF.

As concerns this clone: A much more abundant neighbour one base away suggests this may be a read error. Other DNA sequences in the sample encode the same CDR3. The rearrangement joins TRBV7-9 to TRBJ2-7; TRBD2 is a possible D gene (5 bases). V gave up 1 base and J gave up 2 bases, with 6 bases separating them. The germline V gene has CDR1 SEHNR and CDR2 FQNEAQ (reference sequence). The CDR3 length is 13 residues. The CDR3 DNA follows: TGTGCCAGCAGCTTAGGAGGGACCTACGAGCAGTACTTC. It encodes CASSLGGTYEQYF.

This clone was detected once. The CDR3 bases are TGTGCCAGCAGCACTAGCGGGGGGCTCGCAGATACGCAGTATTTT. As protein: CASSTSGGLADTQYF. The V and J genes are TRBV11-1 and TRBJ2-3; 12 positions match TRBD2. CDR3 size: 15 residues. Germline V gene sequence: CDR1 SGHAT, CDR2 FQDESV (reference sequence). V was pared by 5 bases and J by 4 bases, with 4 bases of the junction left unmatched.

V gene TRBV5-5 combines with J gene TRBJ1-1; D gene ambiguous. CDR1 and CDR2 from the germline V gene are SGHKS and YYEKEE (reference sequence). The CDR3 runs 15 residues. The germline V and J ends were trimmed by 1 base and 0 bases, with 10 bases remaining between them. The CDR3 sequence: CASSLWSTLNTEAFF. The CDR3 DNA reads TGTGCCAGCAGCTTGTGGTCTACCCTGAACACTGAAGCTTTCTTT.

This rearrangement joins TRBV5-4 to TRBJ1-2; a possible D gene is TRBD1 (5 bases). The CDR3 is 13 residues long. Germline CDR1 is SGHNT and CDR2 is YYREEE (reference sequence). V shed 5 bases and J shed 4 bases, with 12 bases lying between them. CDR3 amino acids: CASRSGPSYGYTF. The CDR3 bases are TGTGCCAGCAGATCGGGACCCAGCTATGGCTACACCTTC.

The V and J genes are TRBV6-1 and TRBJ2-7; the D is unclear. Germline lookup yields CDR1 MNHNS and CDR2 SASEGT. This CDR3 is 12 amino acids long. The V gene lost 8 bases and the J gene lost 0 bases, with 8 bases spanning the gap. The CDR3 here is CASSVNSYEQYF. The CDR3 DNA reads TGTGCCAGCTCAGTAAACTCCTACGAGCAGTACTTC.

The CDR3 protein is CASSSAGARQYF. The DNA of the CDR3 is TGTGCCAGCAGCTCCGCCGGGGCCAGGCAGTATTTT. The V and J genes are TRBV11-3 and TRBJ2-3, with D perhaps given as TRBD1 or TRBD2 (5 bases each). CDR1 SGHNT and CDR2 YENEEA come from the germline V gene. The CDR3 has 12 amino acids. With 4 bases removed from V and 11 bases from J, the gap between germline ends came to 13 bases.

Only one count was recorded for this clone. Other DNA sequences in this sample translate to the same CDR3. The gene calls are TRBV5-1 and TRBJ2-6; D not certain. CDR1 is SGHRS, CDR2 YFSETQ, per germline. CDR3 length: 15 amino acids. Trimming took off 0 bases at V and 0 bases at J, with 4 bases between the two ends. This CDR3 reads CASSLVISGANVLTF. CDR3 bases: TGCGCCAGCAGCTTGGTCATCTCTGGGGCCAACGTCCTGACTTTC.

The genes are TRBV30 and TRBJ1-1, with 7 positions matching TRBD1. The CDR3 is 9 residues long. V lost 8 bases to trimming and J lost 14 bases; unmatched junction nucleotides: 8. The germline CDR1 and CDR2 sequences are GTSNPN and SVGIG (reference sequence). The DNA for the CDR3 is TGTGCCGCACAGACAGGGCGGTTCTTT. This codes for CAAQTGRFF.

The chain links TRBV27 to TRBJ2-7; 14 positions match TRBD2. Germline V lookup: CDR1 MNHEY, CDR2 SMNVEV (reference sequence). The V segment lost 0 bases and the J segment 5 bases; nucleotides outside the gene matches: 12. The CDR3 extends over 19 amino acids. CDR3 residues: CASSLSPTTSGGAVHEQYF. DNA for the CDR3: TGTGCCAGCAGTTTATCCCCCACGACTAGCGGGGGGGCCGTCCACGAGCAGTACTTC.

To note about this clone: A much larger clone differs by one base, so this may be a read error. The J gene is TRBJ2-1, the V gene TRBV30, with a weak D call TRBD2 (6 bases). The CDR3 loop spans 15 amino acids. Germline V gives CDR1 GTSNPN, CDR2 SVGIG (reference sequence). CDR3 nucleotide sequence: TGTGCCTGGAGTCGGGGGAGGCTGGCCTACGATGAGCAGTTCTTC. Amino acids: CAWSRGRLAYDEQFF.

V is TRBV7-6 and J is TRBJ2-3; D is unclear. The CDR3 loop spans 14 amino acids. Trimming left V 8 bases short and J 4 bases short, with 16 bases between. Germline-derived CDR1 and CDR2 are SGHVS and FNYEAQ. The CDR3 loop is CASGSSLRPDTQYF. The CDR3 DNA reads as TGTGCCAGCGGATCTAGTCTCCGGCCAGATACGCAGTATTTT.